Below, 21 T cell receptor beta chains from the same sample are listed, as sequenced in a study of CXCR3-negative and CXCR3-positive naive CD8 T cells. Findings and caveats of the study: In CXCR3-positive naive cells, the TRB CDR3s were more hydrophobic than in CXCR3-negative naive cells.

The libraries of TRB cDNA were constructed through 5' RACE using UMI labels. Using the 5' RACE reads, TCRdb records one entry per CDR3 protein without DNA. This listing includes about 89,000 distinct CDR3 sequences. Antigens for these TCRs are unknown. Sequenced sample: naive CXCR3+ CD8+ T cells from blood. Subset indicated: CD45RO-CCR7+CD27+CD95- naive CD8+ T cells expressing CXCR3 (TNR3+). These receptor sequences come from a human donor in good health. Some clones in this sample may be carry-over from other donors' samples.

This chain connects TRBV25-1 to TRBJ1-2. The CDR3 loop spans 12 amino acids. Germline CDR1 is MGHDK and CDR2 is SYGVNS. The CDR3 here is CASSESDIGYTF.

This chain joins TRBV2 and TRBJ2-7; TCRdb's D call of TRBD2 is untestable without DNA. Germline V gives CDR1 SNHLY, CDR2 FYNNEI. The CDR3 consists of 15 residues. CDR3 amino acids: CASSDQRGNTYEQYF.

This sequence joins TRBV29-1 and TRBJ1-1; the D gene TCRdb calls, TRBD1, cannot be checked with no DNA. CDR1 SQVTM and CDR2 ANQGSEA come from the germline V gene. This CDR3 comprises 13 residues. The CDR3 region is CSVEGQGGTEAFF.

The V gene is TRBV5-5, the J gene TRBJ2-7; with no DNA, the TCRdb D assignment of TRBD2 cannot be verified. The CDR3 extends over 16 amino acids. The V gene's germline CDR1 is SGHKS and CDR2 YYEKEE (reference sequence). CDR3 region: CASSLSSGGRSYEQYF.

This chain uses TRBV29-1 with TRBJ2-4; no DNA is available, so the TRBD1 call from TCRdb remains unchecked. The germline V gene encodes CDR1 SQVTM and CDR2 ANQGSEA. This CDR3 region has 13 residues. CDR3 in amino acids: CSVGDREFNIQYF.

This CDR3 is CSVDGTSTDTQYF. The chain couples TRBV29-1 to TRBJ2-3; TCRdb outputs TRBD1, but without DNA this stays unchecked. Germline V gives CDR1 SQVTM, CDR2 ANQGSEA. CDR3 size: 13 residues.

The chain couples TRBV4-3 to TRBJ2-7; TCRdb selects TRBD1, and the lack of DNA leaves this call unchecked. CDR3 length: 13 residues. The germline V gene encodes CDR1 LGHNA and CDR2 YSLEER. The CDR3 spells CASSQTGVDEQYF.

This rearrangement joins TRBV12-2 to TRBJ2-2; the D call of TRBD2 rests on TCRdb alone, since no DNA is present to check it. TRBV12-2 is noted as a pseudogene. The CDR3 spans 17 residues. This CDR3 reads CASRLESRVGDTGELFF.

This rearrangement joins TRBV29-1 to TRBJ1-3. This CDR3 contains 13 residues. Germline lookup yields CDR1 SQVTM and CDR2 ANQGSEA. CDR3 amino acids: CSVGQGIGNTIYF.

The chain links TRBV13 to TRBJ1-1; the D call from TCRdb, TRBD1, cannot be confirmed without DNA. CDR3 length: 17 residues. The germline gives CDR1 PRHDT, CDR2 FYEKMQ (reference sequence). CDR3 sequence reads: CDSSSTQGGGTNTEAFF.

The CDR3 here is CASSQETRGWETQYF. V usage is TRBV4-3 and J usage is TRBJ2-5; the TCRdb call, TRBD1, lacks DNA for checking. Germline CDR1 LGHNA, CDR2 YSLEER. This CDR3 is built from 15 residues.

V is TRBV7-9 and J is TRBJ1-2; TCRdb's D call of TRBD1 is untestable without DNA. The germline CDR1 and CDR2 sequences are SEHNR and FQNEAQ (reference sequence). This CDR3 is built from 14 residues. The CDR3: CASSLTGGRYGYTF.

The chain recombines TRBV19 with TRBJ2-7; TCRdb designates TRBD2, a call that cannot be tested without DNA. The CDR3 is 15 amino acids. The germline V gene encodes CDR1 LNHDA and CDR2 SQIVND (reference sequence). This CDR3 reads CASSIGAQRDYEQYF. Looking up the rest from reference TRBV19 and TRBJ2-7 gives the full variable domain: DGGITQSPKYLFRKEGQNVTLSCEQNLNHDAMYWYRQDPGQGLRLIYYSQIVNDFQKGDIAEGYSVSREKKESFPLTVTSAQKNPTAFYLCASSIGAQRDYEQYFGPGTRLTVT.

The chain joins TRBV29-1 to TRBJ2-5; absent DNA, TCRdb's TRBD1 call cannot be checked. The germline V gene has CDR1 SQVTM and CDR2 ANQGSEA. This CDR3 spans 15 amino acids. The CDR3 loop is CSVDFGTGGPETQYF.

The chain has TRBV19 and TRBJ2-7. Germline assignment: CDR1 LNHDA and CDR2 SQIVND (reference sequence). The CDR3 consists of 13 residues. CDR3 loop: CASSIDLAMEQYF.

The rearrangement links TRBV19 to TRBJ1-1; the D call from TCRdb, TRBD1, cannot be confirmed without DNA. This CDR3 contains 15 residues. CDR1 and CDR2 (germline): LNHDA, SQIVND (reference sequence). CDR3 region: CASSIQNRGVGEAFF.

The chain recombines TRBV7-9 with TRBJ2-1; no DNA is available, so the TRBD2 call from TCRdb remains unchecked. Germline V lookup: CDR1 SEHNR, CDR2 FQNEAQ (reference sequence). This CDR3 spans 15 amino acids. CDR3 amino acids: CASSFRGDLYNEQFF.

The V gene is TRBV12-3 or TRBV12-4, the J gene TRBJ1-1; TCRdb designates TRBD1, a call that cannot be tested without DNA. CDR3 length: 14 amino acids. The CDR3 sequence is CASSTPSLNTEAFF.

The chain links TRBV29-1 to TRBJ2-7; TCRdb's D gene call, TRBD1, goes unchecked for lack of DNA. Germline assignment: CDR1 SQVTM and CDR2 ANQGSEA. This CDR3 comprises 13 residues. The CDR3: CSVIQGSSYEQYF.

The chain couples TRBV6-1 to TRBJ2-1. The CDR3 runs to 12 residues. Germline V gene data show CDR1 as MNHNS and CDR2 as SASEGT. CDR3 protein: CASSEDYNEQFF.

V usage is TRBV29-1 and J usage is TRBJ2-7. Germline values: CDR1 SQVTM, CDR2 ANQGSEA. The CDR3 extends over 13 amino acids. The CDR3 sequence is CSVEDTVYYEQYF.